This TCR beta chain was captured by sequencing in a study of blood T cell repertoires in COVID-19. This clone was recorded only once. The data were produced by immunoSEQ multiplex PCR, yet TCRdb's version contains in-frame clones alone and is incomplete. The data hold some 320,000 clones, with about nine tenths observed a single time. CDR3 length: 12 residues. Per the germline V gene, CDR1 is SGHTA and CDR2 is FQGNSA. The germline V and J ends were trimmed by 5 bases and 1 base, with 6 bases remaining between them. This chain joins TRBV7-2 and TRBJ2-7; D not certain. The sequence was collected from a woman in her 30s with COVID-19, enrolled during active disease. The source material was peripheral blood. In DNA, the CDR3 is TGTGCCAGCAGCGCCTATTCCTACGAGCAGTACTTC. It yields the protein CASSAYSYEQYF.